This is a list of T cell receptor beta chains from one sample in a study of vaccination and CD4 T cells after COVID-19. Each CDR3 protein is one row after TCRdb ran MiXCR on the PCR reads. The table records 12,000 or so distinct CDR3 sequences, almost 55% of them present only once. No cognate antigen is known for these TCRs. This material consisted of cultured CD4+ T cells from blood, taken after SARS-CoV-2 vaccination. These receptor sequences come from a human donor with COVID-19. Both conserved end residues are part of each CDR3. D genes are given only for firm matches. Part of the rows lack a size; the others show once, few, many or a class for expanded clones.

TRBJ2-1,-,TRBD2,TRBV20-1,TGCAGTGCTACGCCTTTAGCGGGGACCCACAATGAGCAGTTCTTC,CSATPLAGTHNEQFF
TRBJ2-1,-,-,TRBV30,-,CAWFRARVTYNEQFF
TRBJ1-2,-,TRBD1,TRBV18,TGTGCCAGCTCACCCCTAGAAACGACAGGGTCCTATGGCTACACCTTC,CASSPLETTGSYGYTF
TRBJ2-5,-,-,TRBV20-1,TGCAGTGCCAATACAGGGCTTGAGACCCAGTACTTC,CSANTGLETQYF
TRBJ2-5,-,-,TRBV24-1,TGTGCCACCAGTGATCAATCGACCCTGGGGACCCAGTACTTC,CATSDQSTLGTQYF
TRBJ2-7,large,TRBD1,TRBV7-8,TGTGCCAGCTCCCGGACAGGGGGTTACGAGCAGTACTTC,CASSRTGGYEQYF
TRBJ1-5,medium-sized,-,TRBV6-1,TGTGCCAGCAGTGGCTCGACGTTCAGGGGAAGGAATAATCAGCCCCAGCATTTT,CASSGSTFRGRNNQPQHF
TRBJ2-6,-,TRBD1,TRBV6-1,TGTGCCAGCAGTGCTTCGGGGACAGCATCCTCTGGGGCCAACGTCCTGACTTTC,CASSASGTASSGANVLTF
TRBJ2-7,-,TRBD1,TRBV15,TGTGCCACCAGCACGTGGACAGGGACCTACGAGCAGTACTTC,CATSTWTGTYEQYF
TRBJ2-2,-,-,TRBV7-9,TGTGCCAGCAGCTTAACCGGTAACACCGGGGAGCTGTTTTTT,CASSLTGNTGELFF
TRBJ1-1,few,TRBD1,TRBV6-2/TRBV6-3,TGTGCCAGCAGCCCTAGACAGGGTGTCTCAGCTTTCTTT,CASSPRQGVSAFF
TRBJ2-1,-,TRBD2,TRBV9,TGTGCCAGCAGCCTCAGCGGGGCCGAACACAATGAGCAGTTCTTC,CASSLSGAEHNEQFF
TRBJ2-7,-,-,TRBV11-2,TGTGCCAGCAGCCCCAACAGGGACGAGCAGTACTTC,CASSPNRDEQYF
TRBJ1-2,-,-,TRBV10-3,TGTGCCATCAGTGATTCTCGAGGAAACTATGGCTACACCTTC,CAISDSRGNYGYTF
TRBJ2-2,-,-,TRBV7-2,TGTGCCAGCAGCGAGGGACGGAACACCGGGGAGCTGTTTTTT,CASSEGRNTGELFF
TRBJ1-2,-,TRBD1,TRBV20-1,TGCAATGCTAGACGGACAGGGGACTTCTATGGCTACACCTTC,CNARRTGDFYGYTF
TRBJ2-5,-,-,TRBV20-1,TGCAGTGCTTTTCCGGGCCTAGGAAGGGAGACCCAGTACTTC,CSAFPGLGRETQYF
TRBJ1-2,-,TRBD1,TRBV7-8,TGTGCCAGCAGCACCGATCTGCAGGGGGCTAACTATGGCTACACCTTC,CASSTDLQGANYGYTF
TRBJ1-2,few,-,TRBV6-5,TGTGCCAGCAGTTCCAGGGGTCACACTAACTATGGCTACACCTTC,CASSSRGHTNYGYTF
TRBJ2-7,-,-,TRBV20-1,TGCAGTGCTAGTTTTGGCCTTCCCTACGAGCAGTACTTC,CSASFGLPYEQYF
TRBJ1-1,few,-,TRBV27,TGTGCCAGGACGCCTATGGACACTGAAGCTTTCTTT,CARTPMDTEAFF
TRBJ1-2,few,-,TRBV6-1,TGTGCCAGCAGCCGGGGACAACCCTATGGCTACACCTTC,CASSRGQPYGYTF
TRBJ2-7,-,-,TRBV7-9,TGTGCCAGCAGCTTAGGATTGGGCTACGAGCAGTACTTC,CASSLGLGYEQYF
TRBJ2-3,-,-,TRBV20-1,TGCAGTGCTCCCGAGCGGGTCACAGATACGCAGTATTTT,CSAPERVTDTQYF
TRBJ1-2,-,-,TRBV6-5,TGTGCCAGCAGTTACGCGGACAGAGCGACGTATGGCTACACCTTC,CASSYADRATYGYTF
TRBJ1-2,-,-,TRBV28,TGTGCCAGTCGACCCAGGGTTGTAGGAGGCTACACCTTC,CASRPRVVGGYTF
TRBJ2-3,-,-,TRBV6-4,TGTGCCAGCGCTGCCGGGGGATCTAGCACAGATACGCAGTATTTT,CASAAGGSSTDTQYF
TRBJ2-3,-,-,TRBV6-2/TRBV6-3,TGTGCCAGCAGTTACTCGGCGGGGCTCTCAGATACGCAGTATTTT,CASSYSAGLSDTQYF
TRBJ1-5,-,-,TRBV6-1,TGTGCCAGCAGCATACAGGTTAGGCAGCCCCAGCATTTT,CASSIQVRQPQHF
TRBJ2-7,-,-,TRBV20-1,TGCAGTGCTACCGAGGAAGGGCCGGGATCATACGAGCAGTACTTC,CSATEEGPGSYEQYF
TRBJ1-2,-,-,TRBV6-1,TGTGCCAGCAGAGCGACGGCTAACTATGGCTACACCTTC,CASRATANYGYTF
TRBJ2-5,few,-,TRBV19,TGTGCCAGTAGTATAGCAGGGGAGACCCAGTACTTC,CASSIAGETQYF
TRBJ1-1,-,-,TRBV20-1,TGCAGTGCTAGAAGTAGGAATGGTGGCACTGAAGCTTTCTTT,CSARSRNGGTEAFF
TRBJ2-3,-,-,TRBV7-2,TGTGCCAGCAGCTCCTTGAGAGGGGGCACAGATACGCAGTATTTT,CASSSLRGGTDTQYF
TRBJ2-1,once,-,TRBV7-2,TGTGCCAGCAGCTTAGCGGGGGGGCCCTACAATGAGCAGTTCTTC,CASSLAGGPYNEQFF
TRBJ2-7,few,TRBD1,TRBV6-5,TGTGCCAGCAGTTACCAGGGACAGGGGGCTTTAGAGCAGTACTTC,CASSYQGQGALEQYF
TRBJ1-5,-,-,TRBV30,TGTGCCTGGAGCCCAGGGGCCGGGAATCAGCCCCAGCATTTT,CAWSPGAGNQPQHF
TRBJ1-6,few,TRBD1,TRBV20-1,TGCAGTGCTAGAGATTCCCTACAGACAGGGGATTGGGAGACCCTCCACTTT,CSARDSLQTGDWETLHF
TRBJ2-2,-,-,TRBV7-2,TGTGCCAGCAGCAGGGACGGGACCGGGGAGCTGTTTTTT,CASSRDGTGELFF
TRBJ2-5,few,-,TRBV12-3/TRBV12-4,TGTGCCAGCACACCTCTAGACAGGGAGGGGACCCAGTACTTC,CASTPLDREGTQYF
TRBJ1-3,-,-,TRBV20-1,TGCAGTGCTAGAGATCAGCGTGGAAACACCATATATTTT,CSARDQRGNTIYF